Listed below are T cell receptor beta chains from one sample, sequenced in a study of blood T cell repertoires in COVID-19. Profiled with immunoSEQ multiplex PCR; TCRdb holds only in-frame clones, not every one. Of approximately 300,000 clones in the sample, about 85% are singletons; the top ten hold approximately 5.4%. Sequencing used PBMCs or T cells enriched from blood (not recorded which). The source of these receptors is a woman in her twenties or thirties who had recovered from COVID-19. Each CDR3 is given with its conserved first and last residue. D genes are given only for firm matches.

d_call j_call v_call cdr3_nt cdr3_aa
NA TRBJ1-2 TRBV7-3 TGTGCCAGCAGCTTACACGCAGGAAACTATGGCTACACCTTC CASSLHAGNYGYTF
TRBD1 TRBJ1-6 TRBV11-2 TGTGCCAGCAGCGCGACAGGGCCTTCACCCCTCCACTTT CASSATGPSPLHF
TRBD2 TRBJ2-1 TRBV13 TGTGCCAGCAGCCTACGGACTAGCGGGGGCCCTACAGGTTCCTACAATGAGCAGTTCTTC CASSLRTSGGPTGSYNEQFF
NA TRBJ1-2 TRBV11-2 TGTGCCAGCAGCCCGAGCTCGGGGGTCTATGGCTACACCTTC CASSPSSGVYGYTF
NA TRBJ1-2 TRBV12-3/TRBV12-4 TGTGCCAGCAGCCCTGGGGGGGGCGGCTACACCTTC CASSPGGGGYTF
TRBD1 TRBJ2-1 TRBV9 TGTGCCAGCAGCAAACAGGGGTCTAGTGAGCAGTTCTTC CASSKQGSSEQFF
NA TRBJ1-2 TRBV5-6 TGTGCCAGCAGCTTGTTGGGCGGCTACACCTTC CASSLLGGYTF
NA TRBJ1-4 TRBV6-5 TGTGCCAGCAGGAAGACAGTACAGAGTGAAAAACTGTTTTTT CASRKTVQSEKLFF
NA TRBJ1-3 TRBV3-1/TRBV3-2 TGTGCCAGCAGGCCCGCTGCGGGAAACACCATATATTTT CASRPAAGNTIYF
TRBD1 TRBJ2-7 TRBV19 TGTGCCAGTAGTACCCGGGACAGACCCTCCTACGAGCAGTACTTC CASSTRDRPSYEQYF
TRBD1 TRBJ2-7 TRBV6-4 TGTGCCAGCAGTGAAGGGACAGGCGGAGAGCAGTACTTC CASSEGTGGEQYF
NA TRBJ1-1 TRBV30 TGTGCCTGGAGTGTACGAGCCAGGGCAAAACCTCATGAAGCTTTCTTT CAWSVRARAKPHEAFF
TRBD1 TRBJ1-1 TRBV5-1 TGCGCCAGCAGCTGGGACCGGGACAGGGCGAACACTGAAGCTTTCTTT CASSWDRDRANTEAFF
TRBD2 TRBJ2-7 TRBV6-5 TGTGCCAGCACCACTAGCGGGGGGTTTTACGAGCAGTACTTC CASTTSGGFYEQYF